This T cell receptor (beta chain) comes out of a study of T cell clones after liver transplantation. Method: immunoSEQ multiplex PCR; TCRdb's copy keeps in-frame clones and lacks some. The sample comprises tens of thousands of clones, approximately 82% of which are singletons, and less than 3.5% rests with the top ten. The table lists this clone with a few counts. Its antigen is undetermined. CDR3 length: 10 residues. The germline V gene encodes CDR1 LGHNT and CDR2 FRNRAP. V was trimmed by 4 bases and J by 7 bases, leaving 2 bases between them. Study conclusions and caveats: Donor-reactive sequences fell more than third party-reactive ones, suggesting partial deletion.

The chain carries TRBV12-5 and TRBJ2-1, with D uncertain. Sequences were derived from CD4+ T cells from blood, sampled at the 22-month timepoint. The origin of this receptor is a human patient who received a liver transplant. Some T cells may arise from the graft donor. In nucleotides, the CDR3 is TGTGCTAGTGGTTATAATGAGCAGTTCTTC. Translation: CASGYNEQFF.